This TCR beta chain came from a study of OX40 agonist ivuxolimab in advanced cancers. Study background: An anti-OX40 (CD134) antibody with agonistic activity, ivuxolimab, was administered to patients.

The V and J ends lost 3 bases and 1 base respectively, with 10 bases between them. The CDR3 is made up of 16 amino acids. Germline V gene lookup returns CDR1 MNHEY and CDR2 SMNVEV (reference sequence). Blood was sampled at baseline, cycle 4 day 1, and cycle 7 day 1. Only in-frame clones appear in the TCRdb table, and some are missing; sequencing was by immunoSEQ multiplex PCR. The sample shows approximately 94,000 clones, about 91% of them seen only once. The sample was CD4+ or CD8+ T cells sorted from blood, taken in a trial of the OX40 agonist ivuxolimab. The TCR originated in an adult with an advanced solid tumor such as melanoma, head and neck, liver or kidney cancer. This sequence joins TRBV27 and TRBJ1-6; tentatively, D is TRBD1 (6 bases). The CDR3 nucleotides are TGTGCCAGCAGTTTCGGTCAGGGGTCCTATAATTCACCCCTCCACTTT. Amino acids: CASSFGQGSYNSPLHF.